One and the same sample provided the 26 T cell receptor beta chains below, sequenced in a study of blood T cell repertoires in COVID-19. Assay used: immunoSEQ multiplex PCR; TCRdb lists only in-frame clones, some missing. The sample records 350,000 to 500,000 clones, approximately 90% being singletons. Sequencing input: PBMCs or T cells enriched from blood (not recorded which). These TCRs come from a woman between 18 and 29 years old who had been exposed to COVID-19.

The chain employs TRBV11-2 and TRBJ2-3; D is unclear. This CDR3 has 12 amino acids. Per germline, CDR1 SGHAT and CDR2 FQNNGV. Between the trimmed V and J ends, which lost 6 bases and 6 bases, there was a span of 10 bases. The CDR3 reads CASRINSDTQYF. Written as DNA, the CDR3 is TGTGCCAGCAGAATCAACTCTGATACGCAGTATTTT. The whole variable domain, remainder taken from reference TRBV11-2 and TRBJ2-3, is EAGVAQSPRYKIIEKRQSVAFWCNPISGHATLYWYQQILGQGPKLLIQFQNNGVVDDSQLPKDRFSAERLKGVDSTLKIQPAKLEDSAVYLCASRINSDTQYFGPGTRLTVL.

The CDR3 loop is CASSKGLAGLDEQFF. CDR3 DNA sequence: TGTGCCAGCAGCAAGGGACTAGCGGGATTGGATGAGCAGTTCTTC. This chain links TRBV11-1 with TRBJ2-1, with TRBD2 matching over 13 bases. Germline CDR1 is SGHAT and CDR2 is FQDESV (reference sequence). The CDR3 has 15 amino acids. Unmatched junction bases numbered 6, after V lost 5 bases and J lost 8 bases.

This chain connects TRBV28 to TRBJ1-6, with D possibly TRBD1 on 5 matching bases. Germline V gene sequence: CDR1 MDHEN, CDR2 SYDVKM. V lost 3 bases to trimming and J lost 9 bases, with 12 bases between them. The CDR3 totals 14 residues. The CDR3 DNA reads TGTGCCAGCAGTTTGGGGGGACGAACTTCACCCCTCCACTTT. Translating it yields CASSLGGRTSPLHF. Full variable domain (outside the CDR3, taken from reference TRBV28 and TRBJ1-6): DVKVTQSSRYLVKRTGEKVFLECVQDMDHENMFWYRQDPGLGLRLIYFSYDVKMKEKGDIPEGYSVSREKKERFSLILESASTNQTSMYLCASSLGGRTSPLHFGNGTRLTVT.

The chain has TRBV5-1 and TRBJ2-3; D possibly corresponds to TRBD2 (6 bases). The CDR3 runs to 13 residues. V was trimmed by 3 bases and J by 2 bases, leaving 7 bases between them. Germline assignment: CDR1 SGHRS and CDR2 YFSETQ. CDR3 coding DNA: TGCGCCAGCAGCTCGGGGGACACAGATACGCAGTATTTT. It is translated as CASSSGDTDTQYF.

DNA of the CDR3: TGCAGTGCTAGTTTGGAACAGTTCAATCAGCCCCAGCATTTT. Translating gives CSASLEQFNQPQHF. J is TRBJ1-5 and V is TRBV20-1; the D is unclear. V was cut by 3 bases and J by 3 bases, with 12 bases left in between. CDR3 length: 14 amino acids. The germline CDR1 and CDR2 sequences are DFQATT and SNEGSKA (reference sequence).

The rearrangement uses TRBV5-4 and TRBJ1-4; no definite D call. Per germline, CDR1 SGHNT and CDR2 YYREEE (reference sequence). The CDR3 consists of 17 residues. V lost 1 base, J lost 0 bases, and 13 bases lay in between. The CDR3: CASSLKRTAATNEKLFF. CDR3 sequence (DNA): TGTGCCAGCAGCTTGAAACGAACAGCTGCAACTAATGAAAAACTGTTTTTT.

V usage is TRBV5-1 and J usage is TRBJ2-3, with D tentatively TRBD2 (6 bases). Trimming shortened V by 2 bases and J by 2 bases, and 12 bases separated the two germline ends. This CDR3 is built from 15 residues. The germline V gene has CDR1 SGHRS and CDR2 YFSETQ. The CDR3 coding sequence is TGCGCCAGCAGCTTAACGGGAGCTTTCACAGATACGCAGTATTTT. Amino acid sequence: CASSLTGAFTDTQYF. Full variable domain (rest looked up from reference TRBV5-1 and TRBJ2-3): KAGVTQTPRYLIKTRGQQVTLSCSPISGHRSVSWYQQTPGQGLQFLFEYFSETQRNKGNFPGRFSGRQFSNSRSEMNVSTLELGDSALYLCASSLTGAFTDTQYFGPGTRLTVL.

The chain joins TRBV6-5 to TRBJ2-7; D unclear. Germline V gives CDR1 MNHEY, CDR2 SVGAGI. The V gene lost 6 bases and the J gene lost 7 bases, with 13 bases spanning the gap. This CDR3 has 12 residues. The CDR3 reads CASSGDRDEQYF. In nucleotides, the CDR3 is TGTGCCAGCAGCGGAGATCGAGATGAGCAGTACTTC.

This clone is a singleton in its sample. The chain joins TRBV7-2 to TRBJ1-6; D gene uncertain. This CDR3 has 15 residues. The germline V gene has CDR1 SGHTA and CDR2 FQGNSA. The ends were cut back, 6 bases at V and 0 bases at J, with 9 bases in the middle. The DNA of the CDR3 is TGTGCCAGCAGGGACGGGAGCTCCTATAATTCACCCCTCCACTTT. This codes for CASRDGSSYNSPLHF.

This chain links TRBV12-5 with TRBJ2-2; perhaps TRBD2 as D (6 bases). The V gene's germline CDR1 is LGHNT and CDR2 FRNRAP. Trimming took 1 base from V and 2 from J, leaving 17 bases between them. The CDR3 is made up of 18 amino acids. In DNA, the CDR3 is TGTGCTAGTGGTTTGGCCGAAGTCGGGACTCATAACACCGGGGAGCTGTTTTTT. This sequence encodes CASGLAEVGTHNTGELFF. Together with reference TRBV12-5 and TRBJ2-2, the CDR3 gives the full variable domain: DARVTQTPRHKVTEMGQEVTMRCQPILGHNTVFWYRQTMMQGLELLAYFRNRAPLDDSGMPKDRFSAEMPDATLATLKIQPSEPRDSAVYFCASGLAEVGTHNTGELFFGEGSRLTVL.

The chain uses TRBV3-1 (or the pseudogene TRBV3-2) and TRBJ2-3; 16 nucleotides line up with TRBD2. The J segment lost 5 bases and the V segment lost 2 bases, leaving 16 bases of the junction unmatched. The germline V gene encodes CDR1 LGHDT and CDR2 YNNKEL (reference sequence). The length of the CDR3 is 21 residues. The CDR3 sequence is CASSQTPGLAGGPRFRDTQYF. The CDR3 DNA reads TGTGCCAGCAGCCAAACTCCGGGACTAGCGGGGGGGCCGCGGTTTAGAGATACGCAGTATTTT.

This sequence joins TRBV5-1 and TRBJ2-2; TRBD1 matches at 8 bases. CDR3 size: 15 residues. Losses at the gene ends were 4 bases for V and 3 bases for J; bases not matched to a gene: 5. Germline V lookup: CDR1 SGHRS, CDR2 YFSETQ. The CDR3 sequence is CASSRQGPYTGELFF. As DNA, the CDR3 is TGCGCCAGCAGCAGACAGGGGCCATACACCGGGGAGCTGTTTTTT.

As for this clone: The same CDR3 can be traced to other DNA sequences in this sample. The V gene is TRBV7-2, the J gene TRBJ2-7, with 7 positions matching TRBD1. V gave up 2 bases and J gave up 0 bases; unmatched junction bases: 1. Germline V gene sequence: CDR1 SGHTA, CDR2 FQGNSA. The CDR3 consists of 14 residues. The CDR3 sequence is CASSLRQGSYEQYF. The CDR3 region has the DNA TGTGCCAGCAGCTTAAGACAGGGCTCCTACGAGCAGTACTTC.

This clone was seen a handful of times. This chain uses TRBV28 with TRBJ2-7; no clear D. Germline V gene sequence: CDR1 MDHEN, CDR2 SYDVKM. The CDR3 consists of 17 residues. Between the trimmed V and J ends, which lost 6 bases and 1 base, there was a span of 22 bases. DNA for the CDR3: TGTGCCAGCAGCCAAGACTCGGAGCCTAAGGCGTCCTACGAGCAGTACTTC. Protein product: CASSQDSEPKASYEQYF.

V usage is TRBV5-4 and J usage is TRBJ2-5; 8 bases fit TRBD1. The CDR3 spans 14 residues. V was clipped by 2 bases and J by 5 bases; unmatched bases: 5. Germline V gives CDR1 SGHNT, CDR2 YYREEE (reference sequence). CDR3 coding DNA: TGTGCCAGCAGCTTACAGGGGGGTGGGGAGACCCAGTACTTC. Amino acids: CASSLQGGGETQYF. Full variable domain (rest looked up from reference TRBV5-4 and TRBJ2-5): ETGVTQSPTHLIKTRGQQVTLRCSSQSGHNTVSWYQQALGQGPQFIFQYYREEENGRGNFPPRFSGLQFPNYSSELNVNALELDDSALYLCASSLQGGGETQYFGPGTRLLVL.

V usage is TRBV2 and J usage is TRBJ1-5; a possible D gene is TRBD1 (6 bases). The germline CDR1 and CDR2 sequences are SNHLY and FYNNEI. Trimming cost V 6 bases and J 0 bases, with 12 bases left between them. The CDR3 sequence is 15 residues long. The CDR3 bases are TGTGCCAGCAGAGATGACAGGAATAGCAATCAGCCCCAGCATTTT. Residues: CASRDDRNSNQPQHF.

The CDR3 loop is CASSRRDTLDEQFF. The CDR3 DNA sequence: TGTGCCAGCAGCCGACGGGACACCCTGGATGAGCAGTTCTTC. This sequence joins TRBV7-9 and TRBJ2-1, with D perhaps matching TRBD1 (6 bases). The CDR3 is made up of 14 amino acids. Germline V gene lookup returns CDR1 SEHNR and CDR2 FQNEAQ (reference sequence). Trimming stripped 5 bases from V and 8 bases from J, with 16 bases between.

The V call is TRBV3-1 (or the pseudogene TRBV3-2), the J call TRBJ2-1; 10 bases are a match to TRBD2. The CDR3 runs to 16 residues. V shed 6 bases and J 6 bases; nucleotides not matched to a gene: 11. Germline V gene sequence: CDR1 LGHDT, CDR2 YNNKEL (reference sequence). CDR3 DNA: TGTGCCAGCAGTCCTCCCCTAGCGGGAGTAGGCAATGAGCAGTTCTTC. Its translation is CASSPPLAGVGNEQFF.

V and J are TRBV29-1 and TRBJ2-1; unclear D gene. This CDR3 region has 11 residues. CDR1 SQVTM and CDR2 ANQGSEA come from the germline V gene. Trimming took off 2 bases at V and 7 bases at J, with 6 bases between the two ends. CDR3 in amino acids: CSVESPNEQFF. In DNA form, the CDR3 reads TGCAGCGTTGAAAGCCCAAATGAGCAGTTCTTC.

J is TRBJ2-7 and V is TRBV7-9; TRBD2 might be the D (6 bases). Germline CDR1 reads SEHNR; CDR2 reads FQNEAQ (reference sequence). V was cut by 1 base and J by 5 bases, with 12 bases left in between. This CDR3 is 14 amino acids long. The CDR3 loop reads CASSLGDGGHEQYF. In nucleotides, the CDR3 is TGTGCCAGCAGCTTAGGGGACGGAGGGCACGAGCAGTACTTC.

The chain is built from TRBV29-1 and TRBJ1-4; D is perhaps TRBD1 (6 bases). V was cut by 2 bases and J by 7 bases, with 11 bases left in between. This CDR3 is 13 amino acids long. Germline V lookup: CDR1 SQVTM, CDR2 ANQGSEA. CDR3 DNA sequence: TGCAGCGTTGAAAGGACAGTGGGTGAAAAACTGTTTTTT. This gives the protein CSVERTVGEKLFF. Full variable domain (outside the CDR3, taken from reference TRBV29-1 and TRBJ1-4): SAVISQKPSRDICQRGTSLTIQCQVDSQVTMMFWYRQQPGQSLTLIATANQGSEATYESGFVIDKFPISRPNLTFSTLTVSNMSPEDSSIYLCSVERTVGEKLFFGSGTQLSVL.

The gene calls are TRBV30 and TRBJ1-3; no reliable D call. Germline V gives CDR1 GTSNPN, CDR2 SVGIG (reference sequence). Trimming shortened V by 0 bases and J by 5 bases, and 11 bases separated the two germline ends. This CDR3 has 14 residues. DNA for the CDR3: TGTGCCTGGAGTGTAACGGGGAGAAGAAACACCATATATTTT. This encodes CAWSVTGRRNTIYF.

The chain joins TRBV14 to TRBJ2-5; D may be TRBD2 (5 bases). CDR3 length: 15 residues. Trimming cost V 1 base and J 4 bases, with 13 bases left between them. The V gene's germline CDR1 is SGHDN and CDR2 FVKESK. The chain's CDR3 is CASSQGLAQIETQYF. In DNA form, the CDR3 reads TGTGCCAGCAGCCAAGGGCTAGCTCAAATAGAGACCCAGTACTTC. Drawing the rest from reference TRBV14 and TRBJ2-5, the complete variable domain is EAGVTQFPSHSVIEKGQTVTLRCDPISGHDNLYWYRRVMGKEIKFLLHFVKESKQDESGMPNNRFLAERTGGTYSTLKVQPAELEDSGVYFCASSQGLAQIETQYFGPGTRLLVL.

In DNA form, the CDR3 reads TGCGCCAGTGGTCCGGGACAGGGGGCAGTAGTGGAAAAACTGTTTTTT. Residues: CASGPGQGAVVEKLFF. The rearrangement uses TRBV5-1 and TRBJ1-4; 12 bases fit TRBD1. V dropped 8 bases and J dropped 8; count of bases not matched to a gene: 13. The CDR3 consists of 16 residues. Looked up from germline, CDR1 is SGHRS and CDR2 is YFSETQ.

The chain has TRBV30 and TRBJ1-3; weak D call: TRBD1 (5 bases). Germline V gene sequence: CDR1 GTSNPN, CDR2 SVGIG (reference sequence). V was cut by 5 bases and J by 0 bases, with 11 bases left in between. The CDR3 covers 14 residues. DNA for the CDR3: TGTGCCTGGGTTAGACAGAGCTCTGGAAACACCATATATTTT. Its translation is CAWVRQSSGNTIYF.

The chain has TRBV12-3 or TRBV12-4 and TRBJ2-2; D is uncertain. Trimming removed 6 bases from V and 7 bases from J, with 6 bases in between. This CDR3 comprises 11 residues. The CDR3 loop is CASSFLGELFF. As DNA, the CDR3 is TGTGCCAGCAGCTTTCTCGGGGAGCTGTTTTTT.